This note documents a single T cell receptor beta chain sequence. Sequenced by immunoSEQ multiplex PCR; TCRdb stores in-frame clones only, minus some. The sample yields 120,000 to 150,000 clones, more than 70% seen once. This record comes from a study of blood T cell repertoires in COVID-19. Study-level background: The origin of the acute and convalescent COVID-19 samples was the United States, Italy and Spain.

Germline loops: CDR1 GTSNPN, CDR2 SVGIG (reference sequence). The CDR3 runs to 14 residues. Trimming removed 3 bases from V and 6 bases from J; junction bases left unmatched: 8. The receptor was isolated from a man between 60 and 75 years old with active or convalescent COVID-19. The chain joins TRBV30 to TRBJ2-3, with 8 bases that match TRBD1. What was sequenced was peripheral blood. CDR3 sequence reads: CAWSADRGRDTQYF. The CDR3 DNA follows: TGTGCCTGGAGCGCTGACAGGGGCAGGGATACGCAGTATTTT.